These 10 T cell receptor beta chains came from one sample sequenced in a study of blood T cell repertoires in COVID-19. Sequenced by immunoSEQ multiplex PCR; TCRdb stores in-frame clones only, minus some. This sample has about 160,000 clones; 80% to 95% occur once, and the top ten carry approximately 4.6%. Material: peripheral blood. The source is a woman between 45 and 65 years old with acute or convalescent COVID-19.

The rearrangement joins TRBV7-8 to TRBJ2-2; perhaps TRBD2 as D (5 bases). Germline V lookup: CDR1 SGHVS, CDR2 FQNEAQ. V shed 4 bases and J shed 6 bases, with 21 bases lying between them. The CDR3 spans 17 residues. CDR3 nucleotide sequence: TGTGCCAGCAGCTATCCTATATGGTCAGAGGAGGCCGGGGAGCTGTTTTTT. Translation gives CASSYPIWSEEAGELFF.

As regards this clone: The identical CDR3 is also encoded by other nucleotide sequences in the sample. This chain uses TRBV3-1 (or the pseudogene TRBV3-2) with TRBJ2-5; TRBD2 matches 10 bases. Losses at the gene ends were 4 bases for V and 2 bases for J; bases not matched to a gene: 7. Germline V gene sequence: CDR1 LGHDT, CDR2 YNNKEL (reference sequence). The CDR3 extends over 16 amino acids. DNA of the CDR3: TGTGCCAGCAGCCCCGGGTTAGCGGGGGGACAAGAGACCCAGTACTTC. It is translated as CASSPGLAGGQETQYF.

The J gene is TRBJ1-2, the V gene TRBV15, with a possible D match to TRBD1 (5 bases). The CDR3 spans 16 residues. CDR1 is LNHNV, CDR2 YYDKDF, per germline (reference sequence). Trimming removed 3 bases from V and 4 bases from J, with 18 bases in between. The CDR3 DNA sequence: TGTGCCACCAGCAGGGCCGTGACAGAAAACATCTATGGCTACACCTTC. Translated: CATSRAVTENIYGYTF.

This chain joins TRBV6-6 and TRBJ2-7; 11 bases fit TRBD2. The V gene's germline CDR1 is MNHNY and CDR2 SVGAGI (reference sequence). Germline trimming cut 5 bases from V and 3 bases from J; bases unmatched to any gene: 6. The CDR3 loop spans 15 amino acids. CDR3 nucleotides: TGTGCCAGCAGTACGACTAGCGGGGCAAGCTACGAGCAGTACTTC. This encodes CASSTTSGASYEQYF.

The count of this clone is one. J is TRBJ2-7 and V is TRBV28, with 9 positions matching TRBD2. The CDR3 has 15 residues. V shed 2 bases and J 6 bases; nucleotides not matched to a gene: 8. Germline values: CDR1 MDHEN, CDR2 SYDVKM. In DNA, the CDR3 is TGTGCCAGCAGTTTAATCGGTAGCGGGAGCTTCGAGCAGTACTTC. Translation gives CASSLIGSGSFEQYF. The full variable domain, in which reference TRBV28 and TRBJ2-7 provide the parts outside the CDR3, is DVKVTQSSRYLVKRTGEKVFLECVQDMDHENMFWYRQDPGLGLRLIYFSYDVKMKEKGDIPEGYSVSREKKERFSLILESASTNQTSMYLCASSLIGSGSFEQYFGPGTRLTVT.

The CDR3 DNA is TGTGCCAGTAGTATGGACAGCCTGAACACTGAAGCTTTCTTT. Its translation is CASSMDSLNTEAFF. This chain links TRBV19 with TRBJ1-1, with D possibly TRBD1 on 6 matching bases. The V and J ends lost 3 bases and 0 bases respectively, with 8 bases between them. Per the germline V gene, CDR1 is LNHDA and CDR2 is SQIVND (reference sequence). The CDR3 totals 14 residues.

The genes are TRBV2 and TRBJ2-1; D perhaps matches TRBD1 (6 bases). The CDR3 runs 16 residues. Germline V CDR1 and CDR2: SNHLY, FYNNEI. V dropped 8 bases and J dropped 5 bases, with 22 bases sitting between them. In DNA, the CDR3 is TGTGCCAGCGGGGGCTTGGTGGTCGCTAATGACAATGAGCAGTTCTTC. This encodes CASGGLVVANDNEQFF.

A word on this clone: Other DNA sequences within the sample encode an identical CDR3. The gene calls are TRBV20-1 and TRBJ1-2; unclear D gene. The V end was cut by 3 bases, the J end by 5 bases, with 7 bases between. Germline assignment: CDR1 DFQATT and CDR2 SNEGSKA (reference sequence). This CDR3 spans 11 amino acids. The chain's CDR3 is CSASGVYGYTF. CDR3 coding DNA: TGCAGTGCTAGTGGCGTTTATGGCTACACCTTC.

This sequence joins TRBV9 and TRBJ1-4; no reliable D call. Germline values: CDR1 SGDLS, CDR2 YYNGEE. The CDR3 extends over 15 amino acids. V shed 4 bases and J shed 4 bases, with 14 bases lying between them. The CDR3 region is CASSPQEGGNEKLFF. The CDR3 coding sequence is TGTGCCAGCAGCCCCCAGGAGGGCGGTAATGAAAAACTGTTTTTT.

The chain couples TRBV28 to TRBJ2-7; 8 bases are shared with TRBD1. CDR1 is MDHEN, CDR2 SYDVKM, per germline. This CDR3 comprises 15 residues. Trimming took 8 bases from V and 4 from J; bases not matched to a gene: 13. For the CDR3, the DNA is TGTGCCAGCCTCCACTCGGGGCAGGGGGCTTACGAGCAGTACTTC. This sequence encodes CASLHSGQGAYEQYF.